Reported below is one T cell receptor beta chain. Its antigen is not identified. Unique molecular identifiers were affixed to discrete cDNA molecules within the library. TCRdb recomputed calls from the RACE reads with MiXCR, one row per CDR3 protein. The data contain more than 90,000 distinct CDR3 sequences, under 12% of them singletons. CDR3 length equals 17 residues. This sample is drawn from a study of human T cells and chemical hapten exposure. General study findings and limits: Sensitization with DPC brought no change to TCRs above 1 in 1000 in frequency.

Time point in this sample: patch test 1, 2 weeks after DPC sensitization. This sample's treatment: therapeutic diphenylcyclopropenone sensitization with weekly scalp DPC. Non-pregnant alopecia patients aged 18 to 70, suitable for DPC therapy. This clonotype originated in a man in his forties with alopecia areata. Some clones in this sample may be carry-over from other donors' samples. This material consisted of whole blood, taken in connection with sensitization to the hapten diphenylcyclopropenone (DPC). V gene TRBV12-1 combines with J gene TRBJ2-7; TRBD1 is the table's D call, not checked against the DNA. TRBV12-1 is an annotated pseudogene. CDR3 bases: TGTGCCAGCGTTGGGATAACGAGGGGGGAAGGGCCCTACGAGCAGTACTTC. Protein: CASVGITRGEGPYEQYF.